The rows below give T cell receptor beta chains drawn from one sample of a study of blood T cells in healthy people across ages. TCRdb used MiXCR to reprocess the 5' RACE reads, holding one entry per CDR3 protein. This repertoire shows hundreds of thousands of distinct CDR3 sequences, roughly 60% found once; its top ten account for about 20%. Sequenced material: blood. The receptors stem from a man between 25 and 39 years old in good health. Each CDR3 is given with its conserved first and last residue. The D gene is left open where the match is weak. A row's size may be missing; if present it is once, few, many or a size class.

clone size,V gene,J gene,D gene,CDR3 DNA,CDR3 protein
once,TRBV20-1,TRBJ1-1,NA,TGCAGTGCTAGTGATGAGGTGAATATGGTTGAGGATTTCTTT,CSASDEVNMVEDFF
few,TRBV28,TRBJ2-7,TRBD2,TGTGCCAGCAGTTTATCAGCGGGAGGGCTTCGCGAGCAGTACTTC,CASSLSAGGLREQYF
NA,TRBV5-1,TRBJ2-7,NA,TGCGCCCCCCAGGGGTTCTACGAGCAGTACTTC,CAPQGFYEQYF
NA,TRBV4-2,TRBJ1-2,NA,TGTGCCAGCAGCCAAGTCTTTGGGAGGGAACGGAACTATGGCTACACCTTC,CASSQVFGRERNYGYTF
NA,TRBV11-1,TRBJ2-1,NA,TGTGCCAGCAGCTTAGCGGGAGACCTCTACAATGAGCAGTTCTTC,CASSLAGDLYNEQFF
few,TRBV5-4,TRBJ2-5,TRBD2,TGTGCCAGCAGCTTGGAAGGGGAGGGGACCCAGTACTTC,CASSLEGEGTQYF
NA,TRBV10-3,TRBJ2-1,TRBD2,TGTGCCTTCTCTCCTAGCGGGAGAGGAGTAGATGAGCAGTTCTTC,CAFSPSGRGVDEQFF
many,TRBV7-9,TRBJ2-7,TRBD1,TGTGCCAGCAGCATGGACAGGTCCTACGAGCAGTACTTC,CASSMDRSYEQYF
NA,TRBV15,TRBJ2-7,TRBD1,TGTGCCACCAGCAGAGACACCAACAGGGGTACCTACGAGCAGTACTTC,CATSRDTNRGTYEQYF
NA,TRBV20-1,TRBJ2-1,TRBD2,TGCAGTGCTTCAAGAGCGGGACTAACGCCTCGGAATGAGCAGTTCTTC,CSASRAGLTPRNEQFF
NA,TRBV20-1,TRBJ1-1,NA,TGCAGTGCTCTTAATTGGCGGATCACTGAAGCTTTCTTT,CSALNWRITEAFF
many,TRBV30,TRBJ2-7,NA,TGTGCCTGGAGTAACAGGGTCTACGAGCAGTACTTC,CAWSNRVYEQYF
few,TRBV7-2,TRBJ2-3,NA,TGTGCCAGCAGCTATGGGGGAGTCTGGGCAGATACGCAGTATTTT,CASSYGGVWADTQYF
NA,TRBV20-1,TRBJ2-1,NA,TGCAGTGCTGGCGACAGGAGCTCCTACAATGAGCAGTTCTTC,CSAGDRSSYNEQFF